This TCR beta chain was documented in a study of Graves' ophthalmopathy and Graves' hyperthyroidism. In its sample, this clonotype was seen many times. The authors amplified TCR beta CDR3 regions from RNA transcripts. The library came from an HTBI-primed first-round RT-PCR and a second-round multiplex PCR. TCRdb redid the calling of the multiplex PCR reads with MiXCR, one entry per CDR3 protein. The data show a few hundred thousand distinct CDR3 sequences, about 17% seen once. CDR1 is MNHNS and CDR2 is SASEGT in the germline V gene. The CDR3 runs 17 residues. V gave up 1 base and J gave up 7 bases, with 17 bases separating them. Ophthalmopathy-affected donors exhibited moderate-to-severe activity, CAS ≥3, NOSPECS ≥4, and duration under 3 months. Diagnoses were established from clinical symptoms, serum thyroxine, TRAb, thyroid ultrasound and orbital computed tomography. PBMCs had their origin in fresh peripheral blood (approximately 9.7 ml).

The chain is built from TRBV6-1 and TRBJ1-6; D uncertain. Source material: peripheral blood. The receptor's source is an adult man with Graves' ophthalmopathy. The CDR3 here is CASSEVSAHLTNSPLHF. CDR3 nucleotides: TGTGCCAGCAGTGAAGTGTCCGCTCACCTGACCAATTCACCCCTCCACTTT.